This TCR beta chain was obtained from a study of T-cell reconstitution after alpha-beta-depleted transplantation in children. The library targeted TCRbeta and was prepared with unique molecular identifiers. TCRdb re-called the PCR reads through MiXCR, storing one row per CDR3 protein. The sample yields nearly 550,000 distinct CDR3 sequences, around 20% seen once. This clonotype was seen more than once but under ten times. This receptor was obtained from a human donor who donated a stem cell graft to a child with acute lymphoblastic leukemia. Here the sequenced sample was PBMCs from the stem cell graft donor, taken from the stem cell graft.

CDR3 residues: CASSNRDTSSGANVLTF. CDR3 DNA sequence: TGCGCCAGCAGCAACCGGGATACGAGCTCTGGGGCCAACGTCCTGACTTTC. The rearrangement links TRBV5-1 to TRBJ2-6; TRBD2 might be the D (5 bases). V gave up 4 bases and J gave up 0 bases, with 14 bases separating them. The CDR3 length is 17 residues. The V gene's germline CDR1 is SGHRS and CDR2 YFSETQ.